This T cell receptor (beta chain) was sequenced in a study of Ad26.COV2.S vaccination and SARS-CoV-2 variants. Notes on this clone: Its antigen is unidentified.

Treatment in this sample: 19 received Ad26.COV2.S at low or high dose, single or two shots; a few received placebo; per-sample allocation not given. Collection of the samples took place on day 63 after the first injection of vaccine or placebo. The protocol was immunoSEQ multiplex PCR, while the TCRdb copy is restricted to in-frame clones and leaves out a portion. The profile shows about 480,000 clones, roughly 87% of them singletons. Study-level points and caveats: Spike-specific TCR breadth was greater after Ad26.COV2.S than placebo.

The trim removed 4 bases at V and 6 bases at J, leaving 11 bases unmatched. In germline, CDR1 is SGHDT, CDR2 YYEEEE. The CDR3 sequence is 15 residues long. The gene calls are TRBV5-6 and TRBJ1-1; 8 positions match TRBD1. The source material was peripheral blood, sampled in a trial of Ad26.COV2.S vaccine versus placebo. This sequence originates from a person aged 18 to 65 who received the Ad26.COV2.S COVID-19 vaccine or a placebo. As DNA, the CDR3 is TGTGCCAGCAGCCCGCGACAGGGGTCGGGCGCTGAAGCTTTCTTT. This codes for CASSPRQGSGAEAFF.